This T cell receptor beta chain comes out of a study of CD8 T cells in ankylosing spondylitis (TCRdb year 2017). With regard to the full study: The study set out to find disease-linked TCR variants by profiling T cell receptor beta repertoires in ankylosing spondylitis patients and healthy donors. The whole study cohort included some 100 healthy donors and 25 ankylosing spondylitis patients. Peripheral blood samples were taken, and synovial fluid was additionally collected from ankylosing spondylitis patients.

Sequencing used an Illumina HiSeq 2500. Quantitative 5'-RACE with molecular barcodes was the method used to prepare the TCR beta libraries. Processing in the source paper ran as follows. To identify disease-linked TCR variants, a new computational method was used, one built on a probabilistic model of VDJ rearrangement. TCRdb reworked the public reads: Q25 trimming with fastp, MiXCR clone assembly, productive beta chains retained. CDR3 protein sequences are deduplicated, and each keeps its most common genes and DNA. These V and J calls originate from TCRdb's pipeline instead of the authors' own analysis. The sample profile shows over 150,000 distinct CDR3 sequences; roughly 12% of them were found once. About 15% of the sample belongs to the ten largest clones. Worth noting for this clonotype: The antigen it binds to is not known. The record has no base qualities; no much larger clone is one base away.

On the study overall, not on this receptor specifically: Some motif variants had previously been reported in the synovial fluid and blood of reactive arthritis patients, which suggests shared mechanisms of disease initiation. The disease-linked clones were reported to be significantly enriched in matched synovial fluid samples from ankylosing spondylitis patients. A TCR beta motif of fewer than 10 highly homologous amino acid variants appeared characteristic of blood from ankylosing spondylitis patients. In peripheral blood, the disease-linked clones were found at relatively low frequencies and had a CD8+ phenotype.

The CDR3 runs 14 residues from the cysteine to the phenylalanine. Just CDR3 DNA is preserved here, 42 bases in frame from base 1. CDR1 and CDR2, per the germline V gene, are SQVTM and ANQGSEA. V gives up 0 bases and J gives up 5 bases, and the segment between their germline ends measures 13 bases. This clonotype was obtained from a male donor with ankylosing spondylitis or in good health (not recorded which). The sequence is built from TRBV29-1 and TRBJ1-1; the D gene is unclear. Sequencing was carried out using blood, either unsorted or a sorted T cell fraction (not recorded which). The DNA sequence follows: TGCAGCGTTGAAGACGGTCCGACCGGGACTGAAGCTTTCTTT. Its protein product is CSVEDGPTGTEAFF.